This passage covers 26 T cell receptor beta chains from one sample sequenced in a study of T-cell reconstitution after alpha-beta-depleted transplantation in children. Preparation of the TCRbeta library was carried out with unique molecular identifiers. TCRdb reanalysed the PCR reads using MiXCR and keeps one entry per CDR3 protein. Here the sample spans about 610,000 distinct CDR3 sequences, about 10% being singletons. Sequencing was performed on PBMCs from the stem cell graft donor, taken from the stem cell graft. All receptors come from a human donor who donated a stem cell graft to a child with acute myeloid leukemia.

The CDR3 DNA is TGTGCCAGCAGCTTCGGACAGGGCCGTCTTAGGGAGACCCAGTACTTC. Translating it yields CASSFGQGRLRETQYF. The genes are TRBV7-2 and TRBJ2-5, with 8 bases matching TRBD1. From germline, CDR1 is SGHTA and CDR2 FQGNSA. Trimming took 3 bases from V and 5 from J; bases not matched to a gene: 11. This CDR3 contains 16 residues.

CDR3 bases: TGCGCCAGCAGCCCGGGACTAGCAGGGATTTCAGGCTCGAACACCGGGGAGCTGTTTTTT. Its translation is CASSPGLAGISGSNTGELFF. The chain recombines TRBV5-1 with TRBJ2-2; 9 bases line up with TRBD2. The V gene's germline CDR1 is SGHRS and CDR2 YFSETQ. There are 20 residues in the CDR3. Losses at the gene ends were 4 bases for V and 0 bases for J; bases not matched to a gene: 16.

In its sample, this clonotype was seen many times. This chain joins TRBV6-5 and TRBJ1-4, with D unresolved. Germline CDR1 reads MNHEY; CDR2 reads SVGAGI. CDR3 length equals 16 residues. V lost 2 bases, J lost 0 bases, and 10 bases lay in between. CDR3 sequence: CASSYESAATNEKLFF. CDR3 bases: TGTGCCAGCAGTTACGAGTCCGCAGCAACTAATGAAAAACTGTTTTTT.

In the case of this clonotype: Mismatch with germline at one junction end may stem from a read error. The chain employs TRBV28 and TRBJ1-2, with a weak D call TRBD1 (5 bases). The CDR3 contains 14 residues. In germline, CDR1 is MDHEN, CDR2 SYDVKM. CDR3 sequence: CASTAGGRLHGCTF. The CDR3 DNA is TGTGCCAGCACCGCTGGGGGAAGGCTACATGGCTGCACCTTC.

The V and J genes are TRBV7-2 and TRBJ1-4, with a tentative D call TRBD1 (6 bases). CDR3 length equals 14 residues. CDR1 and CDR2 (germline): SGHTA, FQGNSA. V was pared by 6 bases and J by 5 bases, with 13 bases between. DNA for the CDR3: TGTGCCAGCAGGAAAGGGGGTACGAATGAAAAACTGTTTTTT. Translation gives CASRKGGTNEKLFF.

V is TRBV5-1 and J is TRBJ2-1, with 16 positions matching TRBD2. The CDR3 is 18 amino acids. Trimming removed 2 bases from V and 6 bases from J; junction bases left unmatched: 8. The germline CDR1 and CDR2 sequences are SGHRS and YFSETQ. The CDR3 region has the DNA TGCGCCAGCAGCTTCGGGACTAGCGGGAGGGCCAGGACCAATGAGCAGTTCTTC. Encoded protein: CASSFGTSGRARTNEQFF.

The rearrangement links TRBV5-1 to TRBJ2-7; D gene ambiguous. The CDR3 is 13 amino acids. Germline CDR1 is SGHRS and CDR2 is YFSETQ. V shed 4 bases and J shed 3 bases, with 11 bases lying between them. CDR3 in DNA: TGCGCCAGCAGCCTCAAGGCGCACTACGAGCAGTACTTC. Its protein product is CASSLKAHYEQYF.

This clonotype was detected only a few times. The V call is TRBV28, the J call TRBJ2-6; 8 bases match TRBD1. This CDR3 is built from 15 residues. The germline V gene has CDR1 MDHEN and CDR2 SYDVKM. V was pared by 6 bases and J by 4 bases, with 5 bases of the junction left unmatched. The CDR3 region is CASREDRVGANVLTF. The CDR3 DNA is TGTGCCAGCAGGGAGGACAGGGTCGGGGCCAACGTCCTGACTTTC.

In its sample, this clonotype was seen a few times. The chain carries TRBV20-1 and TRBJ2-3; 11 nucleotides align to TRBD2. Germline CDR1 is DFQATT and CDR2 is SNEGSKA (reference sequence). The J segment lost 8 bases and the V segment lost 5 bases, leaving 9 bases of the junction unmatched. CDR3 length equals 14 residues. The CDR3: CSADLAGGPSTQYF. The DNA of the CDR3 is TGCAGTGCTGACTTAGCGGGAGGGCCGAGTACGCAGTATTTT.

This clonotype appeared a few times. The chain has TRBV11-2 and TRBJ2-3, with 15 bases identical to TRBD2. The CDR3 consists of 18 residues. Trimming removed 5 bases from V and 1 base from J; junction bases left unmatched: 7. CDR1 is SGHAT, CDR2 FQNNGV, per germline. The CDR3 is CASSPRTSGRAGTDTQYF. The CDR3 DNA reads TGTGCCAGCAGCCCACGGACTAGCGGGAGGGCCGGCACAGATACGCAGTATTTT. Variable domain in full (rest from reference TRBV11-2 and TRBJ2-3): EAGVAQSPRYKIIEKRQSVAFWCNPISGHATLYWYQQILGQGPKLLIQFQNNGVVDDSQLPKDRFSAERLKGVDSTLKIQPAKLEDSAVYLCASSPRTSGRAGTDTQYFGPGTRLTVL.

The V call is TRBV29-1, the J call TRBJ1-1, with no clear D. The germline V gene encodes CDR1 SQVTM and CDR2 ANQGSEA. The V end was cut by 2 bases, the J end by 2 bases, with 6 bases between. This CDR3 spans 12 amino acids. The CDR3 region has the DNA TGCAGCGTTGAAAGACAAAACACTGAAGCTTTCTTT. Translating gives CSVERQNTEAFF.

The sample holds many counts of this clonotype. The V call is TRBV12-3 or TRBV12-4, the J call TRBJ1-5; the match to TRBD1 covers 9 bases. With 1 base clipped from V and 6 bases from J, the junction kept 4 bases outside the gene matches. The CDR3 is 15 amino acids. CDR3 sequence reads: CASSLGQGVIQPQHF. CDR3 bases: TGTGCCAGCAGTTTAGGACAGGGGGTGATTCAGCCCCAGCATTTT.

This clonotype was counted a few times. The V call is TRBV20-1, the J call TRBJ2-7, with 9 positions matching TRBD2. Trimming cost V 6 bases and J 3 bases; bases outside gene matches: 18. Germline V gene data show CDR1 as DFQATT and CDR2 as SNEGSKA (reference sequence). The CDR3 sequence is 17 residues long. The CDR3 region has the DNA TGCAGTGCCATGGATCCCCTAGCGGGATTTGCTGACTACGAGCAGTACTTC. Protein sequence: CSAMDPLAGFADYEQYF.

This clonotype was observed at least ten times. V and J are TRBV5-6 and TRBJ2-1, with 8 bases fitting TRBD2. There are 15 residues in the CDR3. V shed 4 bases, J shed 2 bases, and the junction held 5 bases outside the gene matches. CDR1 is SGHDT, CDR2 YYEEEE, per germline. The CDR3 DNA reads TGTGCCAGCAGCGCGGGACTAGGCGCCTACAATGAGCAGTTCTTC. Its translation: CASSAGLGAYNEQFF.

The chain combines TRBV12-3 or TRBV12-4 with TRBJ2-7; 11 nucleotides agree with TRBD2. The CDR3 has 15 residues. The trim removed 5 bases at V and 4 bases at J, leaving 7 bases unmatched. The CDR3 loop reads CASSGEGLADYEQYF. The DNA for the CDR3 is TGTGCCAGCAGTGGGGAGGGACTAGCGGATTACGAGCAGTACTTC.

This clonotype has only a few counts. This chain uses TRBV29-1 with TRBJ2-1; 8 positions agree with TRBD2. The germline V gene has CDR1 SQVTM and CDR2 ANQGSEA. Trimming at V came to 6 bases and at J to 7 bases, leaving 20 bases not matched to a gene. This CDR3 is built from 17 residues. CDR3 sequence reads: CSVTPPAGEGLVNEQFF. As DNA, the CDR3 is TGCAGCGTGACCCCCCCAGCGGGAGAAGGTTTGGTTAATGAGCAGTTCTTC.

The chain combines TRBV21-1 with TRBJ2-7; the D call of TRBD2 is as the table states it, not checked on the DNA. TRBV21-1 is a documented pseudogene. CDR3 length equals 18 residues. CDR3 coding DNA: TGTGCCAGCAGCAATTCCGGGACTAGCGGGAGAGGGTCCTACGAGCAGTACTTC. Amino acid sequence: CASSNSGTSGRGSYEQYF.

The V and J genes are TRBV7-2 and TRBJ2-7; possibly TRBD2 for D (5 bases). The germline V gene encodes CDR1 SGHTA and CDR2 FQGNSA. V lost 3 bases and J 2 bases, leaving 11 bases between the germline ends. The CDR3 consists of 14 residues. Here the CDR3 DNA reads TGTGCCAGCAGCTTGGCGAGCGGAACCTACGAGCAGTACTTC. Protein: CASSLASGTYEQYF.

The chain couples TRBV7-9 to TRBJ1-6, with no clear D. The length of the CDR3 is 16 residues. Trimming stripped 0 bases from V and 5 bases from J, with 11 bases between. CDR1 SEHNR and CDR2 FQNEAQ come from the germline V gene (reference sequence). The CDR3 region has the DNA TGTGCCAGCAGCTTAGCGCTTCGGGGTAATAATTCACCCCTCCACTTT. This sequence encodes CASSLALRGNNSPLHF. Full variable domain (outside the CDR3, taken from reference TRBV7-9 and TRBJ1-6): DTGVSQNPRHKITKRGQNVTFRCDPISEHNRLYWYRQTLGQGPEFLTYFQNEAQLEKSRLLSDRFSAERPKGSFSTLEIQRTEQGDSAMYLCASSLALRGNNSPLHFGNGTRLTVT.

This clonotype turned up a few times. This chain connects TRBV20-1 to TRBJ2-5; D may be TRBD2 (6 bases). Trimming shortened V by 5 bases and J by 5 bases, and 18 bases separated the two germline ends. The V gene's germline CDR1 is DFQATT and CDR2 SNEGSKA (reference sequence). This CDR3 region has 14 residues. In nucleotides, the CDR3 is TGCAGTGCTCGATCGGGTGGGAGGAGCGAGACCCAGTACTTC. Protein: CSARSGGRSETQYF.

This clonotype occurred a few times. This chain uses TRBV4-3 with TRBJ2-3; either TRBD1 or TRBD2 may fit D (5 bases each). The CDR3 totals 17 residues. V was trimmed by 1 base and J by 6 bases, leaving 20 bases between them. Per germline, CDR1 LGHNA and CDR2 YSLEER. The CDR3 DNA reads TGCGCCAGCAGCCAAGGACCCTCCGGGGCACCTGGGGATACGCAGTATTTT. Its translation: CASSQGPSGAPGDTQYF.

The chain couples TRBV3-1 to TRBJ2-6, with a possible D match to TRBD2 (5 bases). V dropped 0 bases and J dropped 2 bases, with 14 bases sitting between them. There are 18 residues in the CDR3. The germline V gene has CDR1 LGHDT and CDR2 YNNKEL (reference sequence). As DNA, the CDR3 is TGTGCCAGCAGCCAAGATGGAGGTCGCAGTGCTGGGGCCAACGTCCTGACTTTC. This sequence encodes CASSQDGGRSAGANVLTF.

J is TRBJ2-4 and V is TRBV4-3, with 11 bases aligning to TRBD1. Germline-derived CDR1 and CDR2 are LGHNA and YSLEER. This CDR3 is built from 14 residues. V shed 8 bases, J shed 7 bases, and the junction held 7 bases outside the gene matches. The CDR3 protein is CASSTGDRGNIQYF. The CDR3 coding sequence is TGCGCCAGCTCTACCGGGGACAGGGGGAACATTCAGTACTTC.

This chain connects TRBV7-9 to TRBJ2-5; D not resolved. Trimming stripped 4 bases from V and 0 bases from J, with 3 bases between. The CDR3 has 12 residues. Germline V gene lookup returns CDR1 SEHNR and CDR2 FQNEAQ (reference sequence). The CDR3 DNA sequence: TGTGCCAGCAGCTATAACCAAGAGACCCAGTACTTC. Translation: CASSYNQETQYF.

This clonotype has ten or more counts. The chain couples TRBV6-5 to TRBJ2-7; a weak D match, TRBD1 (6 bases). Germline loops: CDR1 MNHEY, CDR2 SVGAGI. This CDR3 region has 15 residues. Trimming cost V 5 bases and J 2 bases, with 16 bases left between them. The CDR3 region has the DNA TGTGCCAGCAGTCCTTCGTCCAGGGGAACCTACGAGCAGTACTTC. Its protein product is CASSPSSRGTYEQYF.

This clonotype was seen a few times. This chain links TRBV7-2 with TRBJ2-5; TRBD2 agrees at 8 bases. This CDR3 is 14 amino acids long. Germline values: CDR1 SGHTA, CDR2 FQGNSA. The junction had 8 bases not matched to a gene; V was cut back by 5 bases and J by 6 bases. CDR3 protein: CASSPSGSGKTQYF. The CDR3 DNA follows: TGTGCCAGCAGCCCAAGCGGGAGTGGTAAGACCCAGTACTTC.